This TCR beta chain appears in the sequencing data of a study of blood T cell repertoires in COVID-19. At the level of the study: The study drew acute and convalescent COVID-19 samples from the United States, Italy and Spain. The analysed material was cDNA or gDNA that came from T cells, B-cell-depleted T cells, or PBMCs.

The table came from immunoSEQ multiplex PCR; TCRdb's copy has only in-frame clones and leaves some out. The sample includes more than 140,000 clones, more than 65% seen only once; the top ten take 6.5% to 9%. The CDR3 has 12 amino acids. CDR1 KGHSH and CDR2 LQKENI come from the germline V gene. Trimming removed 2 bases from V and 7 bases from J, with 5 bases in between. Sequencing was performed on peripheral blood. V and J are TRBV18 and TRBJ2-2; D remains unclear. The sequence derives from a woman in her 50s in a cohort sampled during active or convalescent COVID-19. For the CDR3, the DNA is TGTGCCAGCTCACCAACAATCGGGGAGCTGTTTTTT. As protein: CASSPTIGELFF.